This note documents a single T cell receptor (beta chain) sequence. Its antigen is unknown. Germline CDR1 SGHAT, CDR2 FQNNGV. V was pared by 2 bases and J by 7 bases, with 13 bases of the junction left unmatched. The CDR3 is 16 amino acids. Template switching introduced a universal primer site, and the cDNA bore unique molecular identifiers. A single record per CDR3 protein comes from TCRdb applying MiXCR to the 5' RACE reads. Among 350,000 to 500,000 distinct CDR3 sequences listed, approximately 17% were seen once. The data were obtained in a study of identical twins. Study findings and constraints: The more abundant beta clonotypes in cord blood had fewer insertions, and memory repertoires did not show this.

The J gene is TRBJ1-2, the V gene TRBV11-2; 7 nucleotides line up with TRBD1. Sequenced sample: naive T cells sorted from blood. This clonotype was obtained from a middle-aged man in good health. The CDR3 DNA reads as TGTGCCAGCAGCTTATACCGGACAGGCGACTTAAGTGGCTACACCTTC. Translation gives CASSLYRTGDLSGYTF.